This passage covers 16 T cell receptor beta chains from one sample sequenced in a study of tumor-infiltrating lymphocytes in primary liver carcinoma. A primer matching the constant region was used to make TCR beta cDNA from 500 to 650 ng of total RNA. TCR beta libraries came from three nested multiplex PCR rounds using slightly modified ARM-PCR. Each of the first two PCR rounds ran approximately 11 cycles with TRBV1-TRBV30 forward and C-beta reverse primers. Using its own MiXCR run on the multiplex PCR reads, TCRdb lists one record per CDR3 protein. The table shows 200,000 or so distinct CDR3 sequences, with around three fifths occurring only once. For blood RNA, unsorted whole blood served as the source, and germline DNA was extracted too. The sequenced sample was peripheral blood. The origin of the receptors is a woman between 55 and 75 years old with primary liver carcinoma and hepatitis B virus infection.

About this clonotype itself: At one boundary the junction diverges from the germline segment, which might be a read error. The chain uses TRBV11-3 and TRBJ2-2; D gene ambiguous. Looked up from germline, CDR1 is SGHNT and CDR2 is YENEEA. CDR3 length: 22 amino acids. In DNA form, the CDR3 reads TGTGCCGGCAGCCCCGACGCAGTCAGTTTCGGCTCGGGCCAAATAAACACAGGGGAGCTGTTTTTT. Protein sequence: CAGSPDAVSFGSGQINTGELFF.

Note on this clonotype: It may be a read error: a sequence one base away is much more abundant. This sequence joins TRBV12-3 or TRBV12-4 and TRBJ2-1; D is ambiguous. V lost 5 bases and J 3 bases, leaving 20 bases between the germline ends. CDR3 length equals 17 residues. The CDR3 spells CASSTIVAVPDYNEQFF. In DNA, the CDR3 is TGTGCCAGCAGTACAATCGTTGCGGTACCGGACTACAATGAGCAGTTCTTC.

Comment on this clonotype: Germline is not matched at one junction end, which may reflect a read error. The chain is built from TRBV28 and TRBJ2-1; no firm D call. The CDR3 contains 12 residues. Germline V CDR1 and CDR2: MDHEN, SYDVKM. This CDR3 is CVSSSHYNEQFF. The CDR3 DNA reads TGTGTCAGCAGTTCCCACTACAATGAGCAGTTCTTC.

The J gene is TRBJ2-1, the V gene TRBV6-5; 9 bases are a match to TRBD2. Germline CDR1 is MNHEY and CDR2 is SVGAGI. The CDR3 has 13 amino acids. CDR3 protein: CVSRTGTSSEQFF. CDR3 nucleotide sequence: TGTGTCAGTAGGACCGGGACTAGCAGCGAGCAGTTCTTC.

As concerns this clonotype: One base away lies a much larger clone, so this may be a sequencing read error. The CDR3 reads CDSSGGTAIYGYTF. CDR3 in DNA: TGTGACAGCAGTGGCGGGACAGCGATCTATGGCTACACCTTC. The rearrangement uses TRBV6-5 and TRBJ1-2, with 7 bases aligning to TRBD1. The CDR3 is 14 amino acids. The V gene's germline CDR1 is MNHEY and CDR2 SVGAGI.

This clonotype was counted ten times or more. This chain connects TRBV6-5 to TRBJ1-5; D is uncertain. Germline CDR1 reads MNHEY; CDR2 reads SVGAGI. V shed 6 bases and J shed 4 bases, with 16 bases lying between them. CDR3 length: 15 amino acids. The CDR3 is CASSLKPEGNQPQHF. Here the CDR3 DNA reads TGTGCCAGCAGCCTGAAACCGGAAGGGAATCAGCCCCAGCATTTT.

This clonotype was picked up a small number of times. A read error may be the cause here, since a much bigger clone is one base away. The rearrangement links TRBV6-2 or TRBV6-3 to TRBJ2-7; D gene ambiguous. The CDR3 contains 13 residues. The germline V gene encodes CDR1 MNHEY and CDR2 SVGEGT. The CDR3 region is CVSSYEVPYEQYF. The CDR3 nucleotides read TGTGTCAGCAGTTACGAGGTACCCTACGAGCAGTACTTC.

This clonotype was counted once. This chain joins TRBV12-5 and TRBJ2-7; 9 nucleotides agree with TRBD2. The V and J ends lost 3 bases and 6 bases, in that order; junction bases with no gene match: 15. This CDR3 has 17 residues. CDR1 and CDR2 from the germline V gene are LGHNT and FRNRAP. The CDR3 coding sequence is TGTGCTAGTGGTTTTGCCACACCCGGGACTAGCTGTTCCGAGCAGTACTTC. Its protein is CASGFATPGTSCSEQYF.

This clonotype was counted at least ten times. The V call is TRBV5-4, the J call TRBJ2-1; 14 bases are a match to TRBD2. With V trimmed by 4 bases and J by 0 bases, 3 bases remained unmatched. This CDR3 has 17 residues. Germline CDR1 SGHNT, CDR2 YYREEE (reference sequence). Here the CDR3 DNA reads TGTGCCAGCAGCACCGGGACTAGCGGGAGCTCCTACAATGAGCAGTTCTTC. It yields the protein CASSTGTSGSSYNEQFF.

The chain combines TRBV6-1 with TRBJ2-1; tentatively, D is TRBD1 or TRBD2 (6 bases each). CDR1 is MNHNS, CDR2 SASEGT, per germline. The ends were cut back, 8 bases at V and 4 bases at J, with 15 bases in the middle. The CDR3 runs to 14 residues. CDR3 bases: TGTGCCAGCGAAAGGGGGGCAACTTACAATGAGCAGTTCTTC. It is translated as CASERGATYNEQFF.

This clonotype was counted ten times or more. J is TRBJ2-4 and V is TRBV4-1; D tentatively reads TRBD1 or TRBD2 (5 bases each). V shed 4 bases and J shed 0 bases, with 19 bases lying between them. CDR3 length: 18 amino acids. The germline V gene has CDR1 MGHRA and CDR2 YSYEKL. The CDR3 sequence is CASSPPLGQGVAKNIQYF. The CDR3, as DNA: TGCGCCAGCAGCCCCCCTCTGGGGCAGGGAGTAGCCAAAAACATTCAGTACTTC.

This clonotype was picked up a small number of times. V usage is TRBV2 and J usage is TRBJ2-7; unclear D gene. This CDR3 is 13 amino acids long. Trimming removed 5 bases from V and 4 bases from J, with 12 bases in between. Germline loops: CDR1 SNHLY, CDR2 FYNNEI. Written as DNA, the CDR3 is TGTGCCAGCAGTACAGCCTATCCGTACGAGCAGTACTTC. Its translation: CASSTAYPYEQYF.

Comments on this clonotype: A much larger clone differs from this one at a single base, so this may be a read error. The CDR3 ends on some other residue instead of the conserved phenylalanine or tryptophan, so this is likely a read error. The gene calls are TRBV14 and TRBJ2-4; weak D call: TRBD1 (5 bases). Germline V gives CDR1 SGHDN, CDR2 FVKESK. CDR3 length: 12 residues. Trimming shortened V by 8 bases and J by 5 bases, and 10 bases separated the two germline ends. The CDR3 nucleotides are TGTGCCAGCGCAACGACAGAAAACATTCAGTACTTA. This encodes CASATTENIQYL.

This clonotype was seen at least ten times. The rearrangement uses TRBV11-2 and TRBJ2-2, with 7 bases aligning to TRBD2. V trimming: 4 bases; J trimming: 6 bases; junction bases outside the gene matches: 11. The V gene's germline CDR1 is SGHAT and CDR2 FQNNGV. The CDR3 runs to 16 residues. This CDR3 reads CASSWGGSSFAGELFF. CDR3 DNA sequence: TGTGCCAGCAGCTGGGGCGGGAGCTCCTTTGCCGGGGAGCTGTTTTTT.

The rearrangement uses TRBV11-2 and TRBJ2-1; D call uncertain. V lost 9 bases and J 3 bases, leaving 9 bases between the germline ends. Per the germline V gene, CDR1 is SGHAT and CDR2 is FQNNGV. The CDR3 totals 12 residues. CDR3 bases: TGTGCCAGTCGCGAAAACTACAATGAGCAGTTCTTC. Translating it yields CASRENYNEQFF.

V is TRBV23-1 and J is TRBJ1-5, with D unclear. TRBV23-1 is noted as an ORF with a role that remains uncertain. V lost 4 bases and J 2 bases, leaving 15 bases between the germline ends. The CDR3 loop spans 16 amino acids. CDR3 protein: CASSPSEPVGNQPQHF. The CDR3 coding sequence is TGCGCCAGCAGTCCCTCAGAGCCTGTTGGCAATCAGCCCCAGCATTTT.